The rows below give T cell receptor beta chains drawn from one sample of a study of blood T cell repertoires in COVID-19. Data came from immunoSEQ multiplex PCR; TCRdb stores just in-frame clones and leaves some out. The sample has 60,000 to 80,000 clones; 80% to 90% are singletons. The specimen sequenced was peripheral blood. The receptors were sampled from a woman aged 60-75 years with COVID-19, enrolled during active disease. Each CDR3 is given with its conserved first and last residue. D genes are given only for firm matches. The size of a clone is reported for some rows only, either as once, few or many, or as a class for expanded clones.

TRBV27,-,-,TRBJ1-5,CASSVLGADQPQHF,TGTGCCAGCAGTGTACTGGGGGCGGATCAGCCCCAGCATTTT
TRBV5-1,-,-,TRBJ2-7,CASSLEPAKTPYEQYF,TGCGCCAGCAGCTTGGAACCAGCGAAAACTCCCTACGAGCAGTACTTC
TRBV9,-,TRBD1,TRBJ2-4,CASSPDPGTVKNIQYF,TGTGCCAGCAGCCCGGACCCCGGGACAGTCAAAAACATTCAGTACTTC
TRBV18,-,-,TRBJ2-5,CASSPPGAPQETQYF,TGTGCCAGCTCACCACCGGGGGCGCCGCAAGAGACCCAGTACTTC
TRBV7-2,-,TRBD2,TRBJ2-5,CASSLFPKGQRGETQYF,TGTGCCAGCAGCTTATTCCCAAAAGGCCAGCGGGGCGAGACCCAGTACTTC
TRBV7-2,-,-,TRBJ1-5,CASSLEAGVVQPQHF,TGTGCCAGCAGCTTAGAGGCAGGGGTGGTTCAGCCCCAGCATTTT
TRBV7-9,-,TRBD2,TRBJ2-1,CASSLVGGRLASYNEQFF,TGTGCCAGCAGCTTAGTAGGGGGGAGACTAGCGAGCTACAATGAGCAGTTCTTC
TRBV5-1,-,TRBD2,TRBJ2-3,CASSRGLAAGTDTQYF,TGCGCCAGCAGCCGAGGACTAGCGGCCGGCACAGATACGCAGTATTTT
TRBV6-5,-,-,TRBJ1-5,CASSREQPQHF,TGTGCCAGCAGTAGAGAACAGCCCCAGCATTTT
TRBV9,-,-,TRBJ2-1,CASSVDGRSSYNEQFF,TGTGCCAGCAGCGTAGATGGCCGCAGCTCCTACAATGAGCAGTTCTTC
TRBV3-1/TRBV3-2,few,-,TRBJ1-5,CASSQSQVAYQPQHF,TGTGCCAGCAGCCAATCGCAGGTGGCATATCAGCCCCAGCATTTT
TRBV30,few,-,TRBJ1-2,CAWSVRQAVSGYTF,TGTGCCTGGAGTGTACGCCAGGCAGTTAGTGGCTACACCTTC
TRBV6-5,-,TRBD1,TRBJ2-7,CASGTVHEQYF,TGTGCCAGCGGGACAGTACACGAGCAGTACTTC
TRBV11-2,-,TRBD1,TRBJ1-1,CASSSMGQINTEAFF,TGTGCCAGCAGCTCAATGGGACAGATAAACACTGAAGCTTTCTTT
TRBV19,-,TRBD2,TRBJ2-1,CASSIISGRIAYNEQFF,TGTGCCAGTAGTATAATTAGCGGGAGGATCGCATACAATGAGCAGTTCTTC
TRBV6-6,-,-,TRBJ2-7,CASSYLQGRDGEQYF,TGTGCCAGCAGTTACTTGCAGGGAAGGGATGGCGAGCAGTACTTC
TRBV10-1,-,TRBD2,TRBJ2-3,CASSESITGRSGTLQYF,TGCGCCAGCAGTGAGTCGATCACAGGTCGGAGCGGGACCCTGCAGTATTTT
TRBV27,-,-,TRBJ2-1,CASHRPGVSYNEQFF,TGTGCCAGCCACCGCCCTGGAGTCTCCTACAATGAGCAGTTCTTC
TRBV9,few,-,TRBJ1-1,CASSEEGALNTEAFF,TGTGCCAGCAGCGAGGAAGGGGCGTTGAACACTGAAGCTTTCTTT
TRBV28,-,TRBD1,TRBJ2-7,CASRTGGSYEQYF,TGTGCCAGCAGGACAGGGGGCTCCTACGAGCAGTACTTC
TRBV4-3,-,-,TRBJ1-3,CASSPTTSSGNTIYF,TGCGCCAGCAGCCCAACAACAAGCTCTGGAAACACCATATATTTT
TRBV7-2,-,-,TRBJ1-2,CASSLREGYGYTF,TGTGCCAGCAGCTTAAGGGAGGGCTATGGCTACACCTTC
TRBV13,once,TRBD1,TRBJ1-4,CASSRDRGDEKLFF,TGTGCCAGCAGCCGGGACAGGGGGGATGAAAAACTGTTTTTT
TRBV19,-,-,TRBJ2-1,CASTNYNEQFF,TGTGCCAGTACTAACTACAATGAGCAGTTCTTC
TRBV30,-,-,TRBJ2-7,CAWSPGGGDEQYF,TGTGCCTGGAGTCCTGGGGGGGGCGACGAGCAGTACTTC
TRBV28,-,-,TRBJ1-2,CASTKGSGWSGYTF,TGTGCCAGCACCAAAGGGTCGGGGTGGAGTGGCTACACCTTC
TRBV28,-,TRBD1,TRBJ1-2,CASSTGWSYGYTF,TGTGCCAGCTCGACAGGGTGGAGCTATGGCTACACCTTC
TRBV5-1,-,TRBD1,TRBJ1-4,CASSGGAGGAMLEKLFF,TGCGCCAGCAGCGGCGGGGCAGGGGGCGCGATGTTGGAAAAACTGTTTTTT
TRBV7-8,-,TRBD2,TRBJ2-1,CASSLELAGVNEQFF,TGTGCCAGCAGCTTAGAACTAGCGGGAGTCAATGAGCAGTTCTTC